A selection of T cell receptor beta chains follows, all from one sample in a study of CD8 T cells in ankylosing spondylitis. From the 5' RACE reads, TCRdb called clonotypes with MiXCR, one entry per CDR3 protein. This repertoire shows around 770,000 distinct CDR3 sequences, about 20% found once; its top ten account for 19%. Sample: blood, either unsorted or a sorted T cell fraction (not recorded which). All receptors derive from a male donor with ankylosing spondylitis. Each CDR3 is given with its conserved first and last residue. A D gene is named only where the DNA matches it firmly. The size of a clone is reported for some rows only, either as once, few or many, or as a class for expanded clones.

CDR3,DNA,size,J,V,D
CASSRGGQPQHF,TGTGCCAGCAGTAGGGGGGGTCAGCCCCAGCATTTT,many,TRBJ1-5,TRBV12-3/TRBV12-4,NA
CASSVQINYGYTF,TGTGCCAGCAGCGTACAGATTAACTATGGCTACACCTTC,NA,TRBJ1-2,TRBV9,NA
CASSSNYINGGELFF,TGTGCCAGCAGTTCCAATTATATTAACGGCGGGGAGCTGTTTTTT,NA,TRBJ2-2,TRBV6-5,NA
CASSWTSGGGTDTQYF,TGTGCCAGCAGTTGGACTAGCGGGGGGGGGACAGATACGCAGTATTTT,few,TRBJ2-3,TRBV9,TRBD2
CASSRQGPSSYNEQFF,TGTGCCAGCAGCCGACAGGGCCCCAGCTCCTACAATGAGCAGTTCTTC,few,TRBJ2-1,TRBV7-6,TRBD1
CASLAGTGYPDTQYF,TGTGCCAGCCTCGCCGGGACAGGGTACCCAGATACGCAGTATTTT,NA,TRBJ2-3,TRBV6-1,TRBD1
CASSFAGHGEKLFF,TGTGCCAGCAGCTTTGCGGGTCATGGTGAAAAACTGTTTTTT,many,TRBJ1-4,TRBV7-2,NA
CASSLSRGPVGNQPQHF,TGTGCCAGCAGTTTGTCCCGGGGCCCTGTTGGCAATCAGCCCCAGCATTTT,few,TRBJ1-5,TRBV28,NA
CATSRGTTTDTQYF,TGTGCCACCAGCAGAGGGACTACCACAGATACGCAGTATTTT,NA,TRBJ2-3,TRBV15,NA
CASSLRGPLAGASTDTQYF,TGTGCCAGCAGCTTAAGGGGGCCGCTAGCGGGGGCTAGCACAGATACGCAGTATTTT,NA,TRBJ2-3,TRBV7-3,TRBD2
CASSPGSPGSQSPLHF,TGCGCCAGCAGCCCCGGCAGTCCGGGCTCCCAGTCACCCCTCCACTTT,many,TRBJ1-6,TRBV5-1,NA
CASSAGPQETQYF,TGCGCCAGCAGCGCCGGGCCCCAAGAGACCCAGTACTTC,many,TRBJ2-5,TRBV5-1,NA
CASSGRSEYGYTF,TGTGCCAGCAGTGGTCGCAGCGAGTATGGCTACACCTTC,few,TRBJ1-2,TRBV6-1,NA
CASSQGQGEVVATNEKLFF,TGTGCCAGCAGCCAGGGACAGGGGGAGGTTGTTGCAACTAATGAAAAACTGTTTTTT,NA,TRBJ1-4,TRBV12-3/TRBV12-4,TRBD1
CASSPRTSGRGDEQFF,TGTGCCAGCAGCCCCCGGACTAGCGGGAGGGGGGATGAGCAGTTCTTC,NA,TRBJ2-1,TRBV7-8,TRBD2
CASSLAGVVYNEQFF,TGTGCCAGCAGCTTAGCGGGGGTCGTCTACAATGAGCAGTTCTTC,NA,TRBJ2-1,TRBV7-3,TRBD2
CASSQGPGATNEKLFF,TGCGCCAGCAGCCAAGGGCCCGGTGCAACTAATGAAAAACTGTTTTTT,NA,TRBJ1-4,TRBV4-3,NA
CASIQPREGLPGELFF,TGTGCCAGCATCCAACCCCGGGAGGGCCTACCCGGGGAGCTGTTTTTT,NA,TRBJ2-2,TRBV21-1,NA
CASSYWLANTEAFF,TGTGCCAGCAGTTATTGGTTGGCGAACACTGAAGCTTTCTTT,few,TRBJ1-1,TRBV6-2/TRBV6-3,NA
CSARIQGRGTEAFF,TGCAGTGCTCGGATCCAGGGTAGGGGGACTGAAGCTTTCTTT,NA,TRBJ1-1,TRBV20-1,NA
CASSYGSLSPGELFF,TGTGCCAGCAGTTATGGGAGCCTTTCCCCCGGGGAGCTGTTTTTT,many,TRBJ2-2,TRBV12-3/TRBV12-4,NA
CASSQTTAGYTF,TGTGCCAGCAGCCAGACCACAGCGGGCTACACCTTC,NA,TRBJ1-2,TRBV3-1,NA
CASTPGTGGYSNQPQHF,TGTGCCAGCACCCCCGGGACAGGGGGATATAGCAATCAGCCCCAGCATTTT,many,TRBJ1-5,TRBV6-1,TRBD1
CASSPQENTIYF,TGTGCCAGCAGCCCCCAGGAGAACACCATATATTTT,few,TRBJ1-3,TRBV7-9,NA
CSAPLPNIQYF,TGCAGTGCTCCCCTTCCGAACATTCAGTACTTC,NA,TRBJ2-4,TRBV20-1,NA
CASRMGAGGETQYF,TGTGCCAGCAGAATGGGCGCCGGGGGAGAGACCCAGTACTTC,few,TRBJ2-5,TRBV28,NA
CASSRTSEAFF,TGTGCCAGCAGCAGAACAAGTGAAGCTTTCTTT,few,TRBJ1-1,TRBV6-1,NA
CASSSGLAGSEQFF,TGTGCCAGCAGTTCGGGACTAGCGGGATCCGAGCAGTTCTTC,NA,TRBJ2-1,TRBV27,TRBD2
CASSRGSTGHYEQYF,TGTGCCAGCAGCCGAGGAAGTACAGGGCACTACGAGCAGTACTTC,NA,TRBJ2-7,TRBV3-1,NA
CSASAVQSTYEQYF,TGCAGTGCTAGTGCTGTACAGTCGACCTACGAGCAGTACTTC,once,TRBJ2-7,TRBV20-1,NA
CSAVGLASYEQYF,TGCAGTGCTGTGGGACTAGCGTCCTACGAGCAGTACTTC,NA,TRBJ2-7,TRBV20-1,TRBD2
CASSLGVGTGYEQYF,TGCGCCAGCAGCTTGGGGGTCGGGACAGGCTACGAGCAGTACTTC,few,TRBJ2-7,TRBV5-1,TRBD1
CAIRQGAGCGYTF,TGTGCCATCAGACAGGGGGCTGGCTGTGGCTACACCTTC,NA,TRBJ1-2,TRBV10-3,TRBD1
CASKTGTRDQETQYF,TGTGCCAGCAAGACCGGGACTAGAGATCAAGAGACCCAGTACTTC,NA,TRBJ2-5,TRBV27,TRBD2
CASGTNRDREDNEQFF,TGTGCTAGTGGGACGAACCGGGACAGGGAGGACAATGAGCAGTTCTTC,NA,TRBJ2-1,TRBV12-5,TRBD1
CSARGQFMAKNIQYF,TGCAGTGCCCGCGGACAGTTTATGGCCAAAAACATTCAGTACTTC,few,TRBJ2-4,TRBV20-1,NA
CASSLAGWRSTLPGTQYF,TGTGCCAGCAGTTTAGCCGGTTGGAGGAGCACCTTACCTGGTACGCAGTATTTT,few,TRBJ2-3,TRBV12-3/TRBV12-4,NA
CASSQDLVGKLFF,TGTGCCAGCAGCCAAGACCTTGTAGGAAAACTGTTTTTT,NA,TRBJ1-4,TRBV14,NA
CASSLRQGNEQYF,TGTGCCAGCAGCTTGCGACAGGGAAACGAGCAGTACTTC,NA,TRBJ2-7,TRBV5-5,TRBD1
CATSDPRDSTDTQYF,TGTGCCACCAGTGACCCCCGGGACAGCACAGATACGCAGTATTTT,NA,TRBJ2-3,TRBV24-1,NA
CASSWDGNSYNEQFF,TGCGCCAGCAGCTGGGACGGTAACTCCTACAATGAGCAGTTCTTC,NA,TRBJ2-1,TRBV5-1,NA
CASSLRSSGRAPGELFF,TGTGCCAGCAGCTTAAGGTCTAGCGGGAGGGCCCCCGGGGAGCTGTTTTTT,few,TRBJ2-2,TRBV7-2,TRBD2
CASSLNRQYEQYF,TGTGCCAGCAGCTTAAATAGACAGTACGAGCAGTACTTC,few,TRBJ2-7,TRBV7-2,NA
CAISSDTGLQPQHF,TGTGCCATCAGCAGCGACACAGGGCTTCAGCCCCAGCATTTT,NA,TRBJ1-5,TRBV10-3,NA
CSARFANGNEQFF,TGCAGTGCCCGATTTGCAAATGGGAATGAGCAGTTCTTC,few,TRBJ2-1,TRBV20-1,NA
CASSYRTNEQFF,TGTGCCAGCAGTTACCGGACCAATGAGCAGTTCTTC,NA,TRBJ2-1,TRBV6-2/TRBV6-3,NA
CASSLDGSGNQPQHF,TGTGCCAGCAGTTTAGATGGGTCGGGCAATCAGCCCCAGCATTTT,NA,TRBJ1-5,TRBV27,NA
CASSSPSGSRGNQPQHF,TGTGCCAGCAGCTCACCCTCCGGCTCCAGGGGCAATCAGCCCCAGCATTTT,few,TRBJ1-5,TRBV7-8,NA
CSVASYIGELFF,TGCAGCGTTGCCAGTTACATCGGGGAGCTGTTTTTT,NA,TRBJ2-2,TRBV29-1,NA
CASSSATGRGYGYTF,TGTGCCAGCAGTTCCGCGACAGGCCGGGGGTATGGCTACACCTTC,NA,TRBJ1-2,TRBV27,NA
CASSPRLAGGWYQETQYF,TGTGCCAGCAGTCCCCGACTAGCGGGAGGGTGGTACCAAGAGACCCAGTACTTC,few,TRBJ2-5,TRBV27,TRBD2
CARSPTGPDHEQYF,TGTGCCAGAAGCCCGACAGGACCAGACCACGAGCAGTACTTC,NA,TRBJ2-7,TRBV5-3,NA